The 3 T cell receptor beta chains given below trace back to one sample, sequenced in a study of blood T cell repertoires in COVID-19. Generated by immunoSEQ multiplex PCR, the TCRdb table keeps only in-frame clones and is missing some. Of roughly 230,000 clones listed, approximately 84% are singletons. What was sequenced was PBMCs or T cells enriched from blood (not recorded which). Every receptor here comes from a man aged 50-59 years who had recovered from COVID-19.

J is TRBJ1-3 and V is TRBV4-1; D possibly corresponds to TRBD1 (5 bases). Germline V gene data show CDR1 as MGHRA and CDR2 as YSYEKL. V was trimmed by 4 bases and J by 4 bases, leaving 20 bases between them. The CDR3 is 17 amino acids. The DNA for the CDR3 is TGCGCCAGCAGCCTCGATTGGGGCGGGAGTTTAGGAAACACCATATATTTT. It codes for CASSLDWGGSLGNTIYF.

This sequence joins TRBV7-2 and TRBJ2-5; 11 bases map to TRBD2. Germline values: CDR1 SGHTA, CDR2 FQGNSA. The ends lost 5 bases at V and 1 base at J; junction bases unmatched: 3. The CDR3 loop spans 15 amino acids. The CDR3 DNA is TGTGCCAGCAGCACGGGACTAGCGGTCCAAGAGACCCAGTACTTC. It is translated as CASSTGLAVQETQYF.

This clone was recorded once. CDR3 coding DNA: TGTGCCAGCAGCCCCGCGTTGGGGGCCACCGGGGAGCTGTTTTTT. Its translation is CASSPALGATGELFF. The genes are TRBV7-9 and TRBJ2-2, with D possibly TRBD1 on 6 matching bases. V was cut by 5 bases and J by 4 bases, with 14 bases left in between. This CDR3 is 15 amino acids long. Germline V CDR1 and CDR2: SEHNR, FQNEAQ (reference sequence). Based on the CDR3 plus reference TRBV7-9 and TRBJ2-2, the full variable domain is DTGVSQNPRHKITKRGQNVTFRCDPISEHNRLYWYRQTLGQGPEFLTYFQNEAQLEKSRLLSDRFSAERPKGSFSTLEIQRTEQGDSAMYLCASSPALGATGELFFGEGSRLTVL.